This entry describes one TCR beta chain. These data originate in a study of T-cell memory formation after mild COVID-19. Via MiXCR, TCRdb re-called the 5' RACE reads, giving one row per CDR3 protein. The repertoire holds 250,000 to 300,000 distinct CDR3 sequences, with roughly 16% as singletons. CDR3 length: 15 amino acids. After removal of 5 bases from V and 5 bases from J, the junction contained 6 bases not matched to a gene. The germline V gene has CDR1 MNHEY and CDR2 SVGAGI. This sequence originates from a man aged 18 to 35 who had mild COVID-19 (a few samples of this study predate the infection). Cell type and time point are not known. Sequencing was done on a sample of PBMCs or a T cell subset sorted from them (not recorded which). The V call is TRBV6-5, the J call TRBJ2-1; 10 nucleotides match TRBD2. The CDR3, as DNA: TGTGCCAGCAGTCCAGCGGGGGGGAAAAACAATGAGCAGTTCTTC. Translated: CASSPAGGKNNEQFF.